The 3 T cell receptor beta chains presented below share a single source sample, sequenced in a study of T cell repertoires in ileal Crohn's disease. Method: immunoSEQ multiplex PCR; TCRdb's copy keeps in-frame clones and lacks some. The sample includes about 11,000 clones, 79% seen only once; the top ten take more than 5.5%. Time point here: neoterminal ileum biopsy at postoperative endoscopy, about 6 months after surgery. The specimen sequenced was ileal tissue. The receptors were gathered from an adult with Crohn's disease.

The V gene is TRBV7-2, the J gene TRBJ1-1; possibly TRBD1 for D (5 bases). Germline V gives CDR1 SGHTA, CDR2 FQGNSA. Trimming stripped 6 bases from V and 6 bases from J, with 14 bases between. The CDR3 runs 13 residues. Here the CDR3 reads CASSFQGRAEAFF. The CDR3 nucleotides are TGTGCCAGCAGTTTTCAGGGTCGGGCTGAAGCTTTCTTT.

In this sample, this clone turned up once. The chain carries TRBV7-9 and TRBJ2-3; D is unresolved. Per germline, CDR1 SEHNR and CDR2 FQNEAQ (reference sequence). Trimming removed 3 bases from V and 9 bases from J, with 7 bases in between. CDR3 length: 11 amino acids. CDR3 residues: CASSFGPTQYF. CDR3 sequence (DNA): TGTGCCAGCAGCTTTGGGCCCACGCAGTATTTT.

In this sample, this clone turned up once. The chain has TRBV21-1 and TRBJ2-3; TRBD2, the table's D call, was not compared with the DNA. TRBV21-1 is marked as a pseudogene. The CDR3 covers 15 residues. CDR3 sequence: CASSRTSGGTDTQYF. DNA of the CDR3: TGTGCCAGCAGCCGGACTAGCGGGGGGACAGATACGCAGTATTTT.